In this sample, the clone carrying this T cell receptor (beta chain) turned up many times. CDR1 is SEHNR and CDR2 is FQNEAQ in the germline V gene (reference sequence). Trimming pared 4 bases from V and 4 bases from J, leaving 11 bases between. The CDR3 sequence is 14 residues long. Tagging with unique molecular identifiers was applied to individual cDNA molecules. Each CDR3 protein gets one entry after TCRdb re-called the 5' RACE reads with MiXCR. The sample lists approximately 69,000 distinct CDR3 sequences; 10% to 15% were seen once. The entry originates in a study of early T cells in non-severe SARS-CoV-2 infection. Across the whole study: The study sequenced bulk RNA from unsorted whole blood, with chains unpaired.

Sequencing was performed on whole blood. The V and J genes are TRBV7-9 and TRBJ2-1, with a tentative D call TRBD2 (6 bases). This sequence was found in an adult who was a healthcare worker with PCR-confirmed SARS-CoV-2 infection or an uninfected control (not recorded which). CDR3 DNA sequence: TGTGCCAGCAGCTATGGCGGGGCGTACAATGAGCAGTTCTTC. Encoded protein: CASSYGGAYNEQFF.